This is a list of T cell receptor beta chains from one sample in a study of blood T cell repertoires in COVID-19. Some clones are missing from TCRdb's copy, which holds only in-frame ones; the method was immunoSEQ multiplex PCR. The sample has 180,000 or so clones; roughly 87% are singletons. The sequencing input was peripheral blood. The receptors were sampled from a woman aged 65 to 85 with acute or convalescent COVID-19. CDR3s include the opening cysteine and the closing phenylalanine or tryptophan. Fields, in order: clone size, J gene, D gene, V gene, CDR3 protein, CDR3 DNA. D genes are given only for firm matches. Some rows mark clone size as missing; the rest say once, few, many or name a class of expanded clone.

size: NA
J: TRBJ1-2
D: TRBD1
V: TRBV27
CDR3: CASSLEGQGAVYGYTF
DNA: TGTGCCAGCAGTTTAGAGGGACAGGGGGCGGTCTATGGCTACACCTTC

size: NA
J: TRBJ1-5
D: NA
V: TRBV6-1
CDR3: CASSGGGDRSNQPQHF
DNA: TGTGCCAGCAGTGGGGGGGGAGACAGAAGCAATCAGCCCCAGCATTTT

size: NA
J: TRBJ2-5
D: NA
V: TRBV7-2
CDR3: CASSPRQGEAETQYF
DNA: TGTGCCAGCAGCCCCCGGCAGGGGGAGGCGGAGACCCAGTACTTC

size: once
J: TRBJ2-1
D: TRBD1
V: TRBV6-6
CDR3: CASSYPRTGYNEQFF
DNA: TGTGCCAGCAGTTACCCGAGGACAGGGTACAATGAGCAGTTCTTC

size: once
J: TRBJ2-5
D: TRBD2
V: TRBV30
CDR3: CAWSRTSLKETQYF
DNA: TGTGCCTGGAGCCGGACTAGTCTCAAAGAGACCCAGTACTTC

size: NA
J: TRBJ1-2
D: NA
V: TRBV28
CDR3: CATNTFQLNNYGYTF
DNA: TGTGCCACCAACACCTTCCAATTGAATAACTATGGCTACACCTTC

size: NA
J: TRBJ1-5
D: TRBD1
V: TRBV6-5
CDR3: CASGQGNQPQHF
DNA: TGTGCCAGCGGACAGGGAAATCAGCCCCAGCATTTT

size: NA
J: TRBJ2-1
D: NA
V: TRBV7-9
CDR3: CASSETGSYNEQFF
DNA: TGTGCCAGCAGCGAGACAGGCTCCTACAATGAGCAGTTCTTC

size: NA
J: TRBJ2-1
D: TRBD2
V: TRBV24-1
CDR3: CATSDPLAGVYNEQFF
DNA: TGTGCCACCAGTGATCCTCTAGCGGGGGTATACAATGAGCAGTTCTTC

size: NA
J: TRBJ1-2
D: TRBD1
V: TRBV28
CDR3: CASSLPGTGGGGYTF
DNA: TGTGCCAGCAGTTTACCCGGGACAGGGGGCGGTGGCTACACCTTC

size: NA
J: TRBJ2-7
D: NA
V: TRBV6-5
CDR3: CASTTRDEQYF
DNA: TGTGCCAGCACTACCAGGGACGAGCAGTACTTC

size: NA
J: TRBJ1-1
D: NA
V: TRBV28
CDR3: CASSSGGNTEAFF
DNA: TGTGCCAGCAGCAGCGGGGGGAACACTGAAGCTTTCTTT

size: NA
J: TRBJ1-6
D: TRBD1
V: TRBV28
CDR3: CASTPTGESYNSPLHF
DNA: TGTGCCAGCACCCCGACAGGGGAGTCCTATAATTCACCCCTCCACTTT

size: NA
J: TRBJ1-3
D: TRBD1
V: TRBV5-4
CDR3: CASSQTGQGTGNTIYF
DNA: TGTGCCAGCAGCCAGACTGGACAGGGCACTGGAAACACCATATATTTT

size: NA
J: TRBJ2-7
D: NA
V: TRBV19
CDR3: CAREGRGRRRSSYEQYF
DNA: TGTGCCAGAGAGGGGCGGGGGCGTCGGCGGAGCTCCTACGAGCAGTACTTC

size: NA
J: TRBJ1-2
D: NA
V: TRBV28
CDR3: CASSPINYGYTF
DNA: TGTGCCAGCAGTCCAATTAACTATGGCTACACCTTC

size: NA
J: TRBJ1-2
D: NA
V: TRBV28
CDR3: CASKDSNYGYTF
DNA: TGTGCCAGCAAGGACAGTAACTATGGCTACACCTTC

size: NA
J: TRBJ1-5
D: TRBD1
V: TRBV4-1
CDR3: CASSNRDRASNQPQHF
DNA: TGCGCCAGCAGCAACCGGGACAGGGCGAGCAATCAGCCCCAGCATTTT

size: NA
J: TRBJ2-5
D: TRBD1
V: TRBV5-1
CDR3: CASSKGQGGVPQETQYF
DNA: TGCGCCAGCAGCAAAGGACAGGGGGGTGTTCCACAAGAGACCCAGTACTTC

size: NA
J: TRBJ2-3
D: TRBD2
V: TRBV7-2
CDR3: CASSTKLAGVTDTQYF
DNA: TGTGCCAGCAGCACAAAATTAGCGGGAGTGACAGATACGCAGTATTTT

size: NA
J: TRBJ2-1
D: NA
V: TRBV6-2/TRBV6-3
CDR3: CASSYSTPGINEQFF
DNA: TGTGCCAGCAGTTACTCGACTCCAGGGATAAATGAGCAGTTCTTC

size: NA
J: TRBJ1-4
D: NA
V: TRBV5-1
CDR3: CASSFQPSTGTEKLFF
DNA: TGCGCCAGCAGCTTTCAACCGAGCACAGGGACTGAAAAACTGTTTTTT

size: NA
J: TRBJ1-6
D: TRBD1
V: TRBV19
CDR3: CASSPGQGAAGDSPLHF
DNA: TGTGCCAGTAGCCCGGGACAGGGGGCAGCCGGCGATTCACCCCTCCACTTT

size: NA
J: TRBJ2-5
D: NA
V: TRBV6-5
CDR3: CASSSLGETQYF
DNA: TGTGCCAGCAGTTCATTGGGCGAGACCCAGTACTTC

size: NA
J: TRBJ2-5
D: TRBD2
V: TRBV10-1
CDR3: CASYLPRLAGGLRGETQYF
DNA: TGCGCCAGCTACCTCCCTCGACTAGCGGGGGGGCTACGGGGTGAGACCCAGTACTTC

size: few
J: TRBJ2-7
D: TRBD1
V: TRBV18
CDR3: CASSPTGSPLAGGGYEQYF
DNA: TGTGCCAGCTCACCCACCGGATCACCACTGGCAGGGGGCGGGTACGAGCAGTACTTC

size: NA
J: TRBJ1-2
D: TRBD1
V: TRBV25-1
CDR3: CASSEGTVYYGYTF
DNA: TGTGCCAGCAGTGAGGGGACAGTCTACTATGGCTACACCTTC

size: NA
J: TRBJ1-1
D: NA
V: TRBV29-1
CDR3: CSGGGWSGTEAFF
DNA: TGCAGCGGAGGAGGGTGGTCGGGCACTGAAGCTTTCTTT